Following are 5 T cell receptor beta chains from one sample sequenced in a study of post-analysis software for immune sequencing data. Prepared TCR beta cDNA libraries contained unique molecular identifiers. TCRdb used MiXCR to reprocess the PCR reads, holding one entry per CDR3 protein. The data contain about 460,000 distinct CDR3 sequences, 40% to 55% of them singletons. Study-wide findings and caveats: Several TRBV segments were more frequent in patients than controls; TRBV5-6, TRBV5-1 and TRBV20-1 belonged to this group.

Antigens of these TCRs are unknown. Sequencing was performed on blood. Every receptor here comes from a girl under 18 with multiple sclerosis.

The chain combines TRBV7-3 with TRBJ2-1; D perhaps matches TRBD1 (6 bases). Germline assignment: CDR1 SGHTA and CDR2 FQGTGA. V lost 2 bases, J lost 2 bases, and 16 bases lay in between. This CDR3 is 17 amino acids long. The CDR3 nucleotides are TGTGCCAGCAGCTTAGAGGGGGTCTCCACAACCTACAATGAGCAGTTCTTC. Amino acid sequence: CASSLEGVSTTYNEQFF.

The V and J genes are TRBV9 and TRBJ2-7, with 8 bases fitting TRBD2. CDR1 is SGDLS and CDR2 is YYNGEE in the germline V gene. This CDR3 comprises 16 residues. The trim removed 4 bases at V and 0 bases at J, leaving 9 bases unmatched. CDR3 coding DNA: TGTGCCAGCAGCCCCGAAACTAGCGGAGGCTCCTACGAGCAGTACTTC. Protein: CASSPETSGGSYEQYF.

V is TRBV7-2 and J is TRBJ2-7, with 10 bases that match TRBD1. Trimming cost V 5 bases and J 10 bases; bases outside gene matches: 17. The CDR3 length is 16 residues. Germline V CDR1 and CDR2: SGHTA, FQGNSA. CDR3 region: CASSPDRGRIISGQYF. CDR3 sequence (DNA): TGTGCCAGCAGCCCTGACAGGGGGCGTATCATATCGGGACAGTACTTC.

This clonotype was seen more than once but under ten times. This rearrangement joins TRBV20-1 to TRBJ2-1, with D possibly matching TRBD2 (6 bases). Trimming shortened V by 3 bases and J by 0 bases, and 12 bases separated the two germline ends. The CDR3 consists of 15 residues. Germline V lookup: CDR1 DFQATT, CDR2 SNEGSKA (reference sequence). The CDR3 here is CSASRGGSSYNEQFF. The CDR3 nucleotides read TGCAGTGCTAGTCGGGGAGGAAGCTCCTACAATGAGCAGTTCTTC.

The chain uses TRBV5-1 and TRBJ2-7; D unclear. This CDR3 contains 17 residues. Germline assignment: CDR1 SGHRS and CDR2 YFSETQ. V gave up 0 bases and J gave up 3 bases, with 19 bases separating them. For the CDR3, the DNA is TGCGCCAGCAGCTTGGCGGCAGGAAAGCCATTAGGCTACGAGCAGTACTTC. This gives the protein CASSLAAGKPLGYEQYF.